The 22 T cell receptor beta chains listed next were all sequenced from one sample in a study of cytomegalovirus exposure and HLA in healthy donors. Clones were sequenced by immunoSEQ multiplex PCR, and TCRdb holds only the in-frame ones, with some missing. Seen here are roughly 260,000 clones, more than 75% observed once, and the top ten hold 2.6%. Sequencing was done on a sample of PBMCs. All receptors come from a man in his late teens or twenties in good health and CMV-seronegative.

The J gene is TRBJ2-7, the V gene TRBV28; no clear D. Germline V gene data show CDR1 as MDHEN and CDR2 as SYDVKM. Trimming removed 6 bases from V and 7 bases from J, with 13 bases in between. The CDR3 covers 12 residues. CDR3 bases: TGTGCCAGCAGCCTTCGGGTCCGGGAGCAGTACTTC. Its protein is CASSLRVREQYF.

The J gene is TRBJ1-1, the V gene TRBV4-2; perhaps TRBD1 as D (5 bases). Germline lookup yields CDR1 LGHNA and CDR2 YNFKEQ. The CDR3 runs to 15 residues. V lost 0 bases and J 9 bases, leaving 17 bases between the germline ends. The CDR3 region is CASSQERLGRAQAFF. The CDR3 bases are TGTGCCAGCAGCCAAGAAAGGCTAGGCAGGGCGCAAGCTTTCTTT.

The CDR3 loop is CASSQVEQGSPAQHF. The CDR3 DNA reads TGCGCCAGCAGCCAAGTTGAACAGGGGTCCCCCGCCCAGCATTTT. This chain connects TRBV4-1 to TRBJ1-5; TRBD1 matches at 7 bases. The CDR3 spans 15 residues. Germline assignment: CDR1 MGHRA and CDR2 YSYEKL. V shed 1 base, J shed 11 bases, and the junction held 11 bases outside the gene matches.

The chain links TRBV10-1 to TRBJ2-5; TRBD1 might be the D (6 bases). Germline V gives CDR1 WNHNN, CDR2 SYGVQD (reference sequence). There are 13 residues in the CDR3. Trimming removed 4 bases at V and 3 bases at J, with 9 bases between. CDR3 loop: CASSGTAKETQYF. CDR3 nucleotide sequence: TGCGCCAGCAGTGGGACAGCGAAAGAGACCCAGTACTTC.

This chain joins TRBV5-1 and TRBJ2-5; D is perhaps TRBD2 (5 bases). This CDR3 is 12 amino acids long. In germline, CDR1 is SGHRS, CDR2 YFSETQ. V gave up 5 bases and J gave up 6 bases, with 11 bases separating them. CDR3 nucleotide sequence: TGCGCCAGCAGTCCGGAGGCGAAGACCCAGTACTTC. This codes for CASSPEAKTQYF.

The J gene is TRBJ2-2, the V gene TRBV5-1, with 7 bases lining up with TRBD1. Germline trimming cut 0 bases from V and 2 bases from J; bases unmatched to any gene: 7. The CDR3 is made up of 17 amino acids. CDR1 is SGHRS, CDR2 YFSETQ, per germline. CDR3 loop: CASSLATGTVNTGELFF. As DNA, the CDR3 is TGCGCCAGCAGCTTGGCCACCGGGACAGTCAACACCGGGGAGCTGTTTTTT.

Only one count was recorded for this clone. V is TRBV4-3 and J is TRBJ2-7; the match to TRBD1 covers 9 bases. The V and J ends lost 4 bases and 6 bases, in that order; junction bases with no gene match: 13. Germline CDR1 reads LGHNA; CDR2 reads YSLEER. There are 16 residues in the CDR3. The CDR3 DNA reads TGCGCCAGCAGCCGAGTCCCGGGACAGGGAAGGGGCGAGCAGTACTTC. Protein sequence: CASSRVPGQGRGEQYF.

This rearrangement joins TRBV5-8 to TRBJ2-1, with D possibly TRBD2 on 5 matching bases. The CDR3 is 17 amino acids. V gave up 0 bases and J gave up 0 bases, with 13 bases separating them. Looked up from germline, CDR1 is SGHTS and CDR2 is YDEGEE. As DNA, the CDR3 is TGTGCCAGCAGCTTGGGGCTAGCTATCTACTCCTACAATGAGCAGTTCTTC. The encoded protein is CASSLGLAIYSYNEQFF.

This clone was seen more than once but under ten times. DNA for the CDR3: TGCAGCGTTTCCATGGCCGGGAATTCACCCCTCCACTTT. Encoded protein: CSVSMAGNSPLHF. The rearrangement uses TRBV29-1 and TRBJ1-6; D uncertain. This CDR3 spans 13 amino acids. Trimming took 5 bases from V and 7 from J, leaving 12 bases between them. The germline CDR1 and CDR2 sequences are SQVTM and ANQGSEA.

The V call is TRBV28, the J call TRBJ2-7; 7 nucleotides line up with TRBD1. The V segment lost 4 bases and the J segment 4 bases; nucleotides outside the gene matches: 10. CDR3 length: 15 residues. The germline gives CDR1 MDHEN, CDR2 SYDVKM. The CDR3 is CASSYPGTVDYEQYF. The CDR3 nucleotides read TGTGCCAGCAGTTACCCCGGGACAGTAGATTACGAGCAGTACTTC.

The chain has TRBV7-2 and TRBJ2-3, with 7 positions matching TRBD2. The V and J ends lost 2 bases and 6 bases, in that order; junction bases with no gene match: 8. Germline assignment: CDR1 SGHTA and CDR2 FQGNSA. The CDR3 has 15 amino acids. The CDR3 DNA is TGTGCCAGCAGCTTAAGTCTGGGAGGGACGGATACGCAGTATTTT. Translating it yields CASSLSLGGTDTQYF.

This sequence joins TRBV6-1 and TRBJ2-7; 11 nucleotides agree with TRBD2. This CDR3 is built from 15 residues. In germline, CDR1 is MNHNS, CDR2 SASEGT. Trimming at V came to 3 bases and at J to 2 bases, leaving 3 bases not matched to a gene. The CDR3 bases are TGTGCCAGCAGTGAGGGACTAGCGGACCCCTACGAGCAGTACTTC. Residues: CASSEGLADPYEQYF.

This chain uses TRBV28 with TRBJ2-2; 11 bases match TRBD2. The junction had 2 bases not matched to a gene; V was cut back by 10 bases and J by 4 bases. The CDR3 consists of 13 residues. Germline assignment: CDR1 MDHEN and CDR2 SYDVKM. For the CDR3, the DNA is TGTGCCATTGGGACTAGCGGCACCGGGGAGCTGTTTTTT. Translation: CAIGTSGTGELFF. Full variable domain (rest looked up from reference TRBV28 and TRBJ2-2): DVKVTQSSRYLVKRTGEKVFLECVQDMDHENMFWYRQDPGLGLRLIYFSYDVKMKEKGDIPEGYSVSREKKERFSLILESASTNQTSMYLCAIGTSGTGELFFGEGSRLTVL.

The chain is built from TRBV19 and TRBJ2-1, with 10 nucleotides matching TRBD2. CDR1 and CDR2 (germline): LNHDA, SQIVND (reference sequence). This CDR3 has 16 amino acids. Germline trimming cut 3 bases from V and 4 bases from J; bases unmatched to any gene: 6. The CDR3 DNA sequence: TGTGCCAGTAGTATCGAGGATAGCGGGGGGTACAATGAGCAGTTCTTC. This sequence encodes CASSIEDSGGYNEQFF. Based on the CDR3 plus reference TRBV19 and TRBJ2-1, the full variable domain is DGGITQSPKYLFRKEGQNVTLSCEQNLNHDAMYWYRQDPGQGLRLIYYSQIVNDFQKGDIAEGYSVSREKKESFPLTVTSAQKNPTAFYLCASSIEDSGGYNEQFFGPGTRLTVL.

This chain's CDR3 is CASSLVAEGEQYF. CDR3 coding DNA: TGTGCCAGCAGCTTAGTGGCGGAGGGTGAGCAGTACTTC. The J gene is TRBJ2-7, the V gene TRBV7-9; possible D gene TRBD2, 6 bases. This CDR3 region has 13 residues. The germline V gene encodes CDR1 SEHNR and CDR2 FQNEAQ (reference sequence). V lost 1 base and J lost 7, with 11 bases in between. Complete variable domain (other parts from reference TRBV7-9 and TRBJ2-7): DTGVSQNPRHKITKRGQNVTFRCDPISEHNRLYWYRQTLGQGPEFLTYFQNEAQLEKSRLLSDRFSAERPKGSFSTLEIQRTEQGDSAMYLCASSLVAEGEQYFGPGTRLTVT.

In this sample, this clone turned up once. CDR3 sequence (DNA): TGTGCCAGCAGCTTGGATGGGGACAGCTATGGCTACACCTTC. Protein sequence: CASSLDGDSYGYTF. The rearrangement joins TRBV5-6 to TRBJ1-2; TRBD1 agrees at 7 bases. Germline CDR1 SGHDT, CDR2 YYEEEE. The CDR3 covers 14 residues. J gave up 4 bases and V 0 bases, and 3 bases lay outside the gene matches.

This clone was seen a handful of times. This chain links TRBV7-2 with TRBJ1-1, with D perhaps matching TRBD1 (6 bases). The length of the CDR3 is 16 residues. The germline V gene encodes CDR1 SGHTA and CDR2 FQGNSA. Trimming cost V 5 bases and J 1 base, with 17 bases left between them. The CDR3 is CASSLDRIRPNTEAFF. In DNA form, the CDR3 reads TGTGCCAGCAGCCTCGACAGGATACGCCCGAACACTGAAGCTTTCTTT.

This chain joins TRBV4-3 and TRBJ2-1; D is perhaps TRBD2 (6 bases). Germline V CDR1 and CDR2: LGHNA, YSLEER. The V end was cut by 0 bases, the J end by 3 bases, with 9 bases between. The CDR3 totals 15 residues. The CDR3 is CASSQEISGYNEQFF. The CDR3 region has the DNA TGCGCCAGCAGCCAAGAAATTAGCGGCTACAATGAGCAGTTCTTC.

The chain recombines TRBV5-4 with TRBJ1-6, with TRBD1 as a possible D gene (5 bases). Germline loops: CDR1 SGHNT, CDR2 YYREEE (reference sequence). Trimming removed 4 bases at V and 4 bases at J, with 21 bases between. CDR3 length: 18 amino acids. In DNA, the CDR3 is TGTGCCAGCAGCCGGCGGGGCGTGCAATGGTCTTATAATTCACCCCTCCACTTT. This codes for CASSRRGVQWSYNSPLHF.

The chain couples TRBV6-5 to TRBJ1-1; a possible D gene is TRBD1 (6 bases). The germline gives CDR1 MNHEY, CDR2 SVGAGI. The CDR3 extends over 13 amino acids. V lost 0 bases and J lost 10, with 12 bases in between. The CDR3 loop reads CASSYSFDRLAFF. The CDR3 DNA reads as TGTGCCAGCAGTTACTCTTTCGACAGGCTAGCTTTCTTT.

The rearrangement uses TRBV6-6 and TRBJ1-6; D is perhaps TRBD1 (6 bases). Trimming removed 3 bases at V and 8 bases at J, with 14 bases between. In germline, CDR1 is MNHNY, CDR2 SVGAGI (reference sequence). This CDR3 contains 15 residues. CDR3 residues: CASSYSAGVDSPLHF. CDR3 in DNA: TGTGCCAGCAGTTATTCAGCAGGGGTTGATTCACCCCTCCACTTT.

The J gene is TRBJ1-3, the V gene TRBV27, with TRBD1 matching 7 bases. CDR1 and CDR2 (germline): MNHEY, SMNVEV (reference sequence). J lost 3 bases, V lost 6 bases, and 5 bases had no gene match. The CDR3 has 14 residues. CDR3 loop: CASSPGQVGNTIYF. The CDR3 DNA follows: TGTGCCAGCAGCCCAGGACAGGTTGGAAACACCATATATTTT.